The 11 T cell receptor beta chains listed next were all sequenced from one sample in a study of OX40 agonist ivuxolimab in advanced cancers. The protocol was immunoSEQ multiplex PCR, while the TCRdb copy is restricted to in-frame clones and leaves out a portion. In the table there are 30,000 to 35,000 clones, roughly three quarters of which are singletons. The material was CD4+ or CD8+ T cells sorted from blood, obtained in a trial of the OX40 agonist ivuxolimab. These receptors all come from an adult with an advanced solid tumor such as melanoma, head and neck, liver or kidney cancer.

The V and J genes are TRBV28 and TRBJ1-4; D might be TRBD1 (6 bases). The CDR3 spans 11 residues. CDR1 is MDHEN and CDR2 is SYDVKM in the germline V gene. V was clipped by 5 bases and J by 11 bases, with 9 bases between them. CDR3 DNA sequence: TGTGCCAGCAGTGAGGGGGAGAAACTGTTTTTT. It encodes CASSEGEKLFF.

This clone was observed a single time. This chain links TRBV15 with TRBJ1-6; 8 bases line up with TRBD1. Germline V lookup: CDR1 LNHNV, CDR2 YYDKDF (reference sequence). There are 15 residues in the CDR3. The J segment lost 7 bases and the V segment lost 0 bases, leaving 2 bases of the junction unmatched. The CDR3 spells CATSREYRGNSPLHF. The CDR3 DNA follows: TGTGCCACCAGCAGAGAATACAGGGGGAATTCACCCCTCCACTTT. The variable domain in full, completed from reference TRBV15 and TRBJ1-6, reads DAMVIQNPRYQVTQFGKPVTLSCSQTLNHNVMYWYQQKSSQAPKLLFHYYDKDFNNEADTPDNFQSRRPNTSFCFLDIRSPGLGDTAMYLCATSREYRGNSPLHFGNGTRLTVT.

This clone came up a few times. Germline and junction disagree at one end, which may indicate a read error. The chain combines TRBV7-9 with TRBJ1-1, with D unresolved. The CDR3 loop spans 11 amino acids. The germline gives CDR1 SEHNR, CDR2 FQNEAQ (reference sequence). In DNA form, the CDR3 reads TGTGCCAGCGGCTTGAACACTGAAGCTTTCTTT. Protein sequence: CASGLNTEAFF.

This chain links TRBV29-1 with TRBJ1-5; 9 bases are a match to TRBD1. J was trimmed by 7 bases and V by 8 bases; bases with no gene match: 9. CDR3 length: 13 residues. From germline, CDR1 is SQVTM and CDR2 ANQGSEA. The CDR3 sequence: CSYEQGAGQPQHF. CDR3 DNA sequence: TGCAGCTATGAACAGGGGGCTGGACAGCCCCAGCATTTT.

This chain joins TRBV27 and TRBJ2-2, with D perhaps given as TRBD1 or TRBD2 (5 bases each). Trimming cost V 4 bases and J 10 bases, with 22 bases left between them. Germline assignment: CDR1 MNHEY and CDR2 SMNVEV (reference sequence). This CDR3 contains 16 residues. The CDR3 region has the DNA TGTGCCAGCAGTTCCCACCTAGGGACGGGAAGCCAGGAGCTGTTTTTT. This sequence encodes CASSSHLGTGSQELFF.

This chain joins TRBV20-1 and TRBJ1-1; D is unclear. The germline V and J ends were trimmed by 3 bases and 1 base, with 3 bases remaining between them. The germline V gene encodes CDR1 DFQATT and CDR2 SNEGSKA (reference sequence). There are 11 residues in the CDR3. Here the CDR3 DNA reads TGCAGTGCTAGGTCGAACACTGAAGCTTTCTTT. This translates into CSARSNTEAFF.

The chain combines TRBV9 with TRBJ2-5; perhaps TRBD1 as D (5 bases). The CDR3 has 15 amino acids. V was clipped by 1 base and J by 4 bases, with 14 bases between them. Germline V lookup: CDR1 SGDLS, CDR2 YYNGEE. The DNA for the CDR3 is TGTGCCAGCAGCGTATACGGCTCGCAGGGAGAGACCCAGTACTTC. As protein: CASSVYGSQGETQYF.

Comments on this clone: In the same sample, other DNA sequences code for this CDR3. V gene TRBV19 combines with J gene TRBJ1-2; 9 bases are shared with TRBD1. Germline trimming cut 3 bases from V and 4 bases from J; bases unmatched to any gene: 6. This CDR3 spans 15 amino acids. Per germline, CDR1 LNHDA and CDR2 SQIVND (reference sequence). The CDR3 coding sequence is TGTGCCAGTAGTATGGCCGAGGACAGGGGCTATGGCTACACCTTC. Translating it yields CASSMAEDRGYGYTF.

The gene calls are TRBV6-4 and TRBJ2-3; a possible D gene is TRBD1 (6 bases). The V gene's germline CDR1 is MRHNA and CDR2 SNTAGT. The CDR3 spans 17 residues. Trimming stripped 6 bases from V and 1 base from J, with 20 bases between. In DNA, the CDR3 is TGTGCCAGCAGGTTGACGGACAGAAGAATCGGCACAGATACGCAGTATTTT. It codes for CASRLTDRRIGTDTQYF.

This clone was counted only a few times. The CDR3: CASSPQTWTSATYEQYF. The DNA for the CDR3 is TGTGCCAGCAGCCCCCAGACTTGGACTAGCGCTACCTACGAGCAGTACTTC. The chain carries TRBV7-8 and TRBJ2-7; TRBD2 matches at 9 bases. Unmatched junction bases numbered 13, after V lost 5 bases and J lost 2 bases. This CDR3 has 17 residues. Germline V gives CDR1 SGHVS, CDR2 FQNEAQ.

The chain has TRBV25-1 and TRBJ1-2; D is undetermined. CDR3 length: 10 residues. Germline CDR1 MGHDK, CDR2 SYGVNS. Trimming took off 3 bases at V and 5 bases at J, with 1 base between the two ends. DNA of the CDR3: TGTGCCAGCAGTGATTATGGCTACACCTTC. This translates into CASSDYGYTF.